These 6 T cell receptor beta chains share one sample of origin, sequenced in a study of T-cell reconstitution after alpha-beta-depleted transplantation in children. The TCRbeta library incorporated unique molecular identifiers. MiXCR was run by TCRdb on the PCR reads, yielding one entry per CDR3 protein. The table lists about 140,000 distinct CDR3 sequences, 7.5% to 9% of them singletons. The input for sequencing was PBMCs, mostly from graft donor cells, taken 180 days after TCRalphabeta/CD19-depleted stem cell transplant. The receptors originated from a female patient between 2 and 15 years old who had a stem cell transplant for congenital amegakaryocytic thrombocytopenia, so the T cells may come from the graft donor.

In regard to this clonotype: This clone may be a read error of a much larger clone one base away. CDR3 coding DNA: TGCAGCGTTGGATGGACTAAAGCGACCCAGTACTTC. It is translated as CSVGWTKATQYF. This chain links TRBV29-1 with TRBJ2-5; a weak D match, TRBD2 (6 bases). CDR3 length equals 12 residues. Germline V gene lookup returns CDR1 SQVTM and CDR2 ANQGSEA. Trimming stripped 4 bases from V and 7 bases from J, with 13 bases between.

This clonotype has only a few counts. The rearrangement joins TRBV7-2 to TRBJ2-1; perhaps D is TRBD1 or TRBD2 (5 bases each). Looked up from germline, CDR1 is SGHTA and CDR2 is FQGNSA. The V end lost 3 bases, the J end lost 14 bases, and 20 bases lay between the germline ends. The CDR3 covers 14 residues. The CDR3: CASSLGIHGGQEFF. CDR3 DNA: TGTGCCAGCAGCTTGGGTATCCATGGGGGTCAGGAGTTCTTC.

This clonotype was counted many times. V and J are TRBV5-1 and TRBJ2-5; D is perhaps TRBD2 (5 bases). CDR3 length: 17 amino acids. Germline CDR1 and CDR2: SGHRS and YFSETQ. Trimming cost V 0 bases and J 3 bases, with 18 bases left between them. CDR3 in DNA: TGCGCCAGCAGCTTGGGGACTTTGCAAGTGGTAGAAGAGACCCAGTACTTC. Protein: CASSLGTLQVVEETQYF.

In this sample, this clonotype turned up many times. CDR3 amino acids: CASSWSGVNYGYTF. CDR3 nucleotides: TGTGCCAGCAGTTGGAGCGGAGTTAACTATGGCTACACCTTC. The chain employs TRBV12-3 or TRBV12-4 and TRBJ1-2; D remains ambiguous. The V and J ends lost 4 bases and 1 base respectively, with 10 bases between them. This CDR3 has 14 residues.

This clonotype was observed at least ten times. The genes are TRBV12-3 or TRBV12-4 and TRBJ1-4, with D hard to call. Trimming removed 2 bases at V and 0 bases at J, with 4 bases between. This CDR3 comprises 14 residues. CDR3 protein: CASSLSATNEKLFF. The DNA for the CDR3 is TGTGCCAGCAGTTTAAGTGCAACTAATGAAAAACTGTTTTTT.

Only a few counts were recorded for this clonotype. This chain uses TRBV10-3 with TRBJ2-3; 11 nucleotides align to TRBD2. CDR1 and CDR2 from the germline V gene are ENHRY and SYGVKD. CDR3 length: 14 amino acids. V lost 5 bases to trimming and J lost 3 bases; unmatched junction nucleotides: 1. CDR3 sequence reads: CAISPSGRTDTQYF. The CDR3 DNA follows: TGTGCCATCAGTCCTAGCGGGAGGACAGATACGCAGTATTTT.